This T cell receptor (beta chain) was profiled in a study of blood T cell repertoires in COVID-19. Study context: In each case, the material was cDNA or gDNA derived from T cells, B-cell-depleted T cells, or PBMCs.

Libraries were prepared by immunoSEQ multiplex PCR; TCRdb keeps only in-frame clonotypes and omits some of them. This table holds fewer than 300,000 clones, 70% to 90% found once. This clone occurred once. The sequence derives from a woman in her 30s with COVID-19, enrolled during active disease. Material: peripheral blood.

The CDR3 reads CATRPGGEQFF. In nucleotides, the CDR3 is TGTGCCACCAGGCCCGGGGGTGAGCAGTTCTTC. The V gene is TRBV24-1, the J gene TRBJ2-1; possibly TRBD2 for D (6 bases). Germline V gene sequence: CDR1 KGHDR, CDR2 SFDVKD. The germline V and J ends were trimmed by 7 bases and 9 bases, with 9 bases remaining between them. The CDR3 runs to 11 residues.